The subject of this entry is one T cell receptor beta chain. This record comes from a study of blood T cell repertoires in COVID-19. Overall study context: Some COVID-19 samples were acute and others convalescent; all came from the United States, Italy and Spain. Nucleic acid was either cDNA or gDNA, and it came from T cells, B-cell-depleted T cells, or PBMCs.

Authors' methods: Nucleated cell counts were estimated from reference gene primer amplification. Only in-frame clones appear in the TCRdb table, and some are missing; sequencing was by immunoSEQ multiplex PCR. The V and J calls and clone size come from that table; D and trimming were worked out from the DNA. The profile shows 68,000 or so clones, over 70% of them singletons. The CDR3 is 14 amino acids. Germline CDR1 is SGHAT and CDR2 is FQNNGV. V was clipped by 5 bases and J by 9 bases, with 20 bases between them. Sequenced material: peripheral blood. This clonotype was sampled from a human donor in a cohort sampled during active COVID-19. The chain uses TRBV11-2 and TRBJ2-7; D perhaps matches TRBD2 (5 bases). CDR3 region: CASSLAWPAGVQYF. CDR3 nucleotides: TGTGCCAGCAGCCTCGCTTGGCCGGCGGGCGTGCAGTACTTC.